This entry is about one TCR beta chain. The antigen is unknown. The entry originates in a study of cytomegalovirus exposure and HLA in healthy donors. Whole-study context: A previous analysis identified around 120 million unique TCR beta sequences derived from roughly 180 million T cells. Study-wide results and caveats: The classifier, whose performance was assessed in both the original and validation cohorts, reportedly diagnosed cytomegalovirus status with high specificity and sensitivity.

Germline V gene sequence: CDR1 SGHTA, CDR2 FQGTGA. The CDR3 is 15 amino acids. Between the trimmed V and J ends, which lost 2 bases and 5 bases, there was a span of 15 bases. Primers: 60 Vbeta forward and 13 Jbeta reverse. This table comes from immunoSEQ multiplex PCR, and its TCRdb copy is limited to in-frame clones, with some not included. The sample lists about 92,000 clones; 69% were seen once. The chain has TRBV7-3 and TRBJ1-1, with a tentative D call TRBD1 (5 bases). This TCR was sampled from a man aged 45-60 years in good health and CMV-seronegative. Sequencing was done on a sample of PBMCs. In DNA form, the CDR3 reads TGTGCCAGCAGCTTAGTCAGGAGGGGTAGGACTGAAGCTTTCTTT. Encoded protein: CASSLVRRGRTEAFF.